The TCR beta chain described here comes from a study of blood T cell repertoires in COVID-19. Study background: T cells, B-cell-depleted T cells, or PBMCs provided the cDNA or gDNA that served as material.

V lost 6 bases, J lost 1 base, and 4 bases stayed unmatched. From germline, CDR1 is SGHRS and CDR2 YFSETQ. This CDR3 is 14 amino acids long. In the original analysis: Reference gene primer amplification yielded estimated nucleated cell counts. The method was immunoSEQ multiplex PCR; TCRdb's version includes in-frame clones alone and lacks a portion of them. From that table come the V and J calls and clone size; the DNA was used to work out D and trimming. The sample holds 250,000 to 350,000 clones, 85% to 90% seen once. Participants were placed into cohorts based on the clinical history they reported. Participants in the exposed group had met a COVID-19 case in the 2 weeks before joining the study.

The genes are TRBV5-1 and TRBJ2-5, with 9 nucleotides matching TRBD2. Sequenced: PBMCs or T cells enriched from blood (not recorded which). The receptor comes from a woman aged 50 to 60 who had been exposed to COVID-19. The CDR3 here is CASKAGGRQETQYF. The CDR3, as DNA: TGCGCCAGCAAGGCGGGGGGGCGCCAAGAGACCCAGTACTTC.